This T cell receptor beta chain emerged from a study of T cells in Graves' hyperthyroidism and ophthalmopathy. The CDR3 sequence is 12 residues long. V trimming: 6 bases; J trimming: 5 bases; junction bases outside the gene matches: 6. Germline loops: CDR1 DFQATT, CDR2 SNEGSKA (reference sequence). Hyperthyroidism, newly diagnosed and lasting under 2 months, affected patients aged 18 to 65. Template material for amplifying TCR beta CDR3 regions consisted of RNA transcripts. HTBI primers drove first-round RT-PCR of the TCR CDR3. Each CDR3 protein gets one entry after TCRdb re-called the multiplex PCR reads with MiXCR. The sample lists about 360,000 distinct CDR3 sequences; approximately 13% were seen once. This clonotype showed up many times.

The V call is TRBV20-1, the J call TRBJ2-7; 8 bases map to TRBD2. Sequencing was done on a sample of blood. The clonotype was recovered from a woman aged 18-30 years with Graves' hyperthyroidism. The CDR3 nucleotides read TGCAGTGCCCACGGGGGGGCCCACGAGCAGTACTTC. This sequence encodes CSAHGGAHEQYF.